This T cell receptor (beta chain) was observed in a study of PD-1 blockade in classical Hodgkin lymphoma. Notes on the study in general: TCR diversity in CD4+, not CD8+, cells rose significantly by C4D1.

Concerning this clone itself: The antigen is not known.

Time point specified: cycle 4 day 1 (C4D1), after less than seven weeks of nivolumab. Relapse was seen in all patients after autologous stem cell transplantation, and brentuximab vedotin exposure was variable. Best overall response was complete response, partial response or progressive disease in these relapsed/refractory classical Hodgkin lymphoma patients. Sequenced by immunoSEQ multiplex PCR; TCRdb stores in-frame clones only, minus some. The sample includes under 20,000 clones, approximately 76% of them seen just once. The CDR3 consists of 14 residues. V dropped 9 bases and J dropped 1 base, with 15 bases sitting between them. Germline V lookup: CDR1 LNHDA, CDR2 SQIVND (reference sequence).

J is TRBJ1-1 and V is TRBV19, with TRBD1 as a possible D gene (5 bases). The specimen comprised peripheral blood mononuclear cells (PBMCs), sampled before the fourth cycle of nivolumab. This TCR was recovered from a human donor with classical Hodgkin lymphoma. The CDR3 sequence: CASRNGATNTEAFF. DNA for the CDR3: TGTGCCAGCAGGAACGGGGCGACGAACACTGAAGCTTTCTTT.